A selection of T cell receptor beta chains follows, all from one sample in a study of control samples from healthy donors and cancer patients. The method was immunoSEQ multiplex PCR; TCRdb's version includes in-frame clones alone and lacks a portion of them. Of some 45,000 clones in the sample, around four fifths were seen once. Sequencing was carried out using blood. These receptors were obtained from a man between 60 and 75 years old in good health. Both conserved end residues are part of each CDR3. A D gene is named only where the DNA matches it firmly. Size is stated for part of the rows, as once, few or many counts, or as a class when the clone is expanded.

V	D	J	size	CDR3	DNA
TRBV6-5	-	TRBJ1-5	-	CASSPQGNSNQPQHF	TGTGCCAGCAGTCCACAGGGTAATAGCAATCAGCCCCAGCATTTT
TRBV6-2/TRBV6-3	-	TRBJ2-5	-	CASSLVYQETQYF	TGTGCCAGCAGTCTAGTCTACCAAGAGACCCAGTACTTC
TRBV19	-	TRBJ2-5	-	CASSDRFQETQYF	TGTGCCAGTAGTGACAGGTTCCAAGAGACCCAGTACTTC
TRBV19	-	TRBJ1-3	-	CASSPRPSSGNTIYF	TGTGCCAGTAGTCCTCGGCCTTCCTCTGGAAACACCATATATTTT
TRBV5-4	-	TRBJ1-1	-	CASSLPGTALNTEAFF	TGTGCCAGCAGTCTCCCGGGGACCGCGTTGAACACTGAAGCTTTCTTT
TRBV20-1	-	TRBJ1-4	-	CSASNGNNEKLFF	TGCAGTGCTAGTAACGGCAATAATGAAAAACTGTTTTTT
TRBV11-3	TRBD1	TRBJ1-1	-	CASSDRGNTEAFF	TGTGCCTCCTCAGACAGGGGAAACACTGAAGCTTTCTTT
TRBV3-1/TRBV3-2	-	TRBJ1-2	-	CASSQDYPRRTGYTF	TGTGCCAGCAGCCAAGATTATCCCCGCAGGACTGGCTACACCTTC
TRBV5-5	TRBD1	TRBJ1-4	-	CASSMGQGQTNEKLFF	TGTGCCAGCAGCATGGGACAGGGGCAAACTAATGAAAAACTGTTTTTT
TRBV4-3	-	TRBJ2-5	-	CASSQDLRQETQYF	TGCGCCAGCAGCCAAGATTTACGGCAAGAGACCCAGTACTTC
TRBV9	TRBD2	TRBJ2-3	-	CASSVRPPSGRGVDTQYF	TGTGCCAGCAGCGTAAGGCCCCCTAGCGGGAGAGGGGTGGATACGCAGTATTTT
TRBV28	-	TRBJ1-1	-	CASVLWGRGGTEAFF	TGTGCCAGCGTCCTCTGGGGTCGGGGCGGCACTGAAGCTTTCTTT
TRBV28	-	TRBJ1-1	-	CASSFTGRMNTEAFF	TGTGCCAGCAGTTTCACTGGGAGAATGAACACTGAAGCTTTCTTT
TRBV19	TRBD1	TRBJ1-2	-	CASSADRQGRSGYTF	TGTGCCAGTAGCGCCGACCGACAGGGTCGAAGTGGCTACACCTTC
TRBV12-3/TRBV12-4	-	TRBJ1-5	-	CASSLRDNQPQHF	TGTGCCAGCAGTTTACGAGACAATCAGCCCCAGCATTTT
TRBV28	-	TRBJ2-7	-	CASSLGTKYEQYF	TGTGCCAGCAGTTTAGGGACAAAATACGAGCAGTACTTC
TRBV15	-	TRBJ1-3	-	CATTRVPGNTIYF	TGTGCCACCACGAGGGTCCCTGGAAACACCATATATTTT
TRBV6-2/TRBV6-3	TRBD2	TRBJ2-3	-	CASSFSGRGDTQYF	TGTGCCAGCAGTTTTAGCGGGAGGGGAGATACGCAGTATTTT
TRBV30	-	TRBJ2-7	-	CAWSVGTALYEQYF	TGTGCCTGGAGTGTTGGTACAGCCCTCTACGAGCAGTATTTC
TRBV7-6	-	TRBJ1-5	-	CASSPGTGDGQPQHF	TGTGCCAGCAGCCCAGGGACCGGGGATGGTCAGCCCCAGCATTTT
TRBV6-5	-	TRBJ1-6	-	CASSYSNRGGNSPLHF	TGTGCCAGCAGTTACTCGAATAGGGGAGGGAATTCACCCCTCCACTTT
TRBV5-1	-	TRBJ2-3	-	CASSATLEDTQYF	TGCGCCAGCAGCGCTACGCTAGAAGATACGCAGTATTTT
TRBV19	-	TRBJ1-5	-	CASSIGGSALNQPQHF	TGTGCCAGTAGTATAGGTGGTTCGGCCCTCAATCAGCCCCAGCATTTT
TRBV24-1	-	TRBJ2-7	-	CATSDPPPRLEQYF	TGTGCCACCAGTGACCCACCTCCTCGGTTGGAGCAGTACTTC
TRBV4-1	-	TRBJ1-2	-	CASSQEVSALYGYTF	TGCGCCAGCAGCCAAGAGGTGTCGGCCCTCTATGGCTACACCTTC
TRBV6-5	TRBD1	TRBJ2-7	-	CASRLSGQGAWEQYF	TGTGCCAGCAGACTTTCAGGACAGGGGGCTTGGGAGCAGTACTTC
TRBV7-9	-	TRBJ1-4	once	CASSLASLNEKLFF	TGTGCCAGCAGCTTAGCCAGCCTAAATGAAAAACTGTTTTTT
TRBV5-1	-	TRBJ1-1	once	CASTGQANTEAFF	TGCGCCAGCACGGGCCAGGCGAACACTGAAGCTTTCTTT
TRBV2	-	TRBJ2-7	medium-sized	CASSEAPGYEQYF	TGTGCCAGCAGTGAAGCGCCGGGCTACGAGCAGTACTTC
TRBV14	-	TRBJ2-2	-	CASSQPFGSANTGELFF	TGTGCCAGCAGCCAACCCTTCGGGAGCGCGAACACCGGGGAGCTGTTTTTT
TRBV3-1/TRBV3-2	-	TRBJ2-2	-	CASRPGRDDTGELFF	TGTGCCAGCAGGCCGGGAAGGGACGACACCGGGGAGCTGTTTTTT
TRBV6-2/TRBV6-3	-	TRBJ1-2	-	CASSYSGQRIYGYTF	TGTGCCAGCAGTTACTCAGGACAGAGAATTTATGGCTACACCTTC
TRBV18	-	TRBJ1-3	-	CASSPSRSGNTIYF	TGTGCCAGCTCCCCGTCCCGCTCTGGAAACACCATATATTTT
TRBV5-1	-	TRBJ1-2	few	CASSLDGAGANYGYTF	TGCGCCAGCAGCTTGGACGGAGCGGGAGCTAACTATGGCTACACCTTC
TRBV5-8	TRBD1	TRBJ1-2	-	CASRGTGYGYTF	TGTGCCAGCAGAGGGACAGGGTATGGCTACACCTTC
TRBV30	TRBD1	TRBJ2-7	few	CAWRTGGPGEQYF	TGTGCCTGGAGGACAGGGGGCCCGGGAGAGCAGTACTTC
TRBV28	-	TRBJ1-3	-	CASSSPTFDVIRVNTIYF	TGTGCCAGCAGTTCACCCACGTTCGACGTGATCCGGGTAAACACCATATATTTT
TRBV28	TRBD2	TRBJ2-3	-	CASKEERGYTDTQYF	TGTGCCAGCAAGGAGGAGCGGGGATACACAGATACGCAGTATTTT
TRBV2	-	TRBJ1-2	once	CASSQYNYGYTF	TGTGCCAGCAGTCAGTATAACTATGGCTACACCTTC
TRBV19	-	TRBJ1-3	-	CASSMGVSGNTIYF	TGTGCCAGTAGTATGGGGGTCTCTGGAAACACCATATATTTT
TRBV28	TRBD2	TRBJ2-3	-	CASRRTSGRSDTQYF	TGTGCCAGCAGACGGACTAGCGGGAGGTCAGATACGCAGTATTTT
TRBV4-1	-	TRBJ2-6	-	CASSQEPGGAGANVLTF	TGCGCCAGCAGCCAAGAACCGGGGGGCGCTGGGGCCAACGTCCTGACTTTC
TRBV19	TRBD1	TRBJ2-2	-	CASSTLGTGNTGELFF	TGTGCCAGTAGCACACTCGGGACAGGGAACACCGGGGAGCTGTTTTTT
TRBV2	TRBD2	TRBJ2-1	few	CASSPERASGGQLRFF	TGTGCCAGCAGCCCGGAAAGGGCTAGCGGGGGCCAGCTCAGGTTCTTC
TRBV28	TRBD1	TRBJ1-4	-	CASRLQGVGPNEKLFF	TGTGCCAGCAGATTACAGGGGGTTGGGCCTAATGAAAAACTGTTTTTT
TRBV2	TRBD1	TRBJ1-5	-	CASRDRGQGAYQPQHF	TGTGCCAGCAGGGACCGGGGACAGGGGGCATATCAGCCCCAGCATTTT
TRBV10-3	TRBD1	TRBJ2-5	-	CAISESGTGPETQYF	TGTGCCATCAGTGAGAGTGGGACAGGGCCCGAGACCCAGTACTTC
TRBV5-4	-	TRBJ1-3	once	CASSRKAEGNTIYF	TGTGCCAGCAGCAGGAAGGCGGAGGGAAACACCATATATTTT
TRBV3-1/TRBV3-2	-	TRBJ1-4	-	CASSPVPEKLFF	TGTGCCAGCAGCCCCGTACCCGAAAAACTGTTTTTT
TRBV28	TRBD1	TRBJ1-2	-	CASSSPGGWYGYTF	TGTGCCAGCAGTTCTCCAGGGGGTTGGTATGGCTACACCTTC
TRBV2	TRBD1	TRBJ1-1	-	CASRTDRGHTEAFF	TGTGCCAGCAGGACCGACAGGGGGCACACTGAAGCTTTCTTT
TRBV2	-	TRBJ2-2	-	CASSGRITGELFF	TGTGCCAGCAGTGGAAGGATCACCGGGGAGCTGTTTTTT
TRBV2	-	TRBJ1-1	-	CASSGGTGTEAFF	TGTGCCAGCAGCGGGGGAACGGGCACTGAAGCTTTCTTT